The 5 T cell receptor beta chains below were found in one sample sequenced in a study of early T cells in non-severe SARS-CoV-2 infection. TCRdb recomputed calls from the 5' RACE reads with MiXCR, one row per CDR3 protein. The sample includes approximately 65,000 distinct CDR3 sequences, under 13% seen only once; the top ten take around 6.1%. The sequencing input was whole blood. These receptors were collected from an adult who was a healthcare worker with PCR-confirmed SARS-CoV-2 infection or an uninfected control (not recorded which).

This clonotype was detected a few times. The chain employs TRBV12-3 or TRBV12-4 and TRBJ1-5, with D possibly TRBD1 on 5 matching bases. Between the trimmed V and J ends, which lost 5 bases and 2 bases, there was a span of 7 bases. The CDR3 sequence is 13 residues long. CDR3 coding DNA: TGTGCCAGCAGTATGGGACGCAATCAGCCCCAGCATTTT. It translates to CASSMGRNQPQHF.

The genes are TRBV5-4 and TRBJ2-1; TRBD1 matches at 8 bases. Germline assignment: CDR1 SGHNT and CDR2 YYREEE (reference sequence). The V gene end was trimmed by 4 bases and the J gene end by 2 bases; junction bases not matched to a gene: 5. CDR3 length: 15 residues. CDR3 nucleotide sequence: TGTGCCAGCAGCCTAGACAGGGGAACCTACAATGAGCAGTTCTTC. Protein product: CASSLDRGTYNEQFF.

In its sample, this clonotype was seen many times. This sequence joins TRBV10-3 and TRBJ2-2; 7 nucleotides agree with TRBD1. The CDR3 is 14 amino acids. Trimming cost V 5 bases and J 4 bases; bases outside gene matches: 4. CDR1 and CDR2 (germline): ENHRY, SYGVKD. The CDR3 loop reads CAISSGQTTGELFF. The CDR3 region has the DNA TGTGCCATCAGTTCGGGACAGACCACCGGGGAGCTGTTTTTT.

This chain links TRBV6-6 with TRBJ2-2, with 8 positions matching TRBD2. The CDR3 has 16 residues. V dropped 4 bases and J dropped 6; count of bases not matched to a gene: 10. Germline CDR1 and CDR2: MNHNY and SVGAGI (reference sequence). The CDR3 DNA reads as TGTGCCAGCAGTTTGAGCGGGAGAGGTATCCCCGGGGAGCTGTTTTTT. The encoded protein is CASSLSGRGIPGELFF.

This clonotype was seen at least ten times. The CDR3 sequence: CASSLSPGQGVNEQYF. DNA of the CDR3: TGTGCCAGCAGCTTATCCCCGGGACAGGGGGTAAACGAGCAGTACTTC. V gene TRBV7-6 combines with J gene TRBJ2-7; 11 bases map to TRBD1. V gave up 2 bases and J gave up 5 bases; unmatched junction bases: 8. In germline, CDR1 is SGHVS, CDR2 FNYEAQ. The CDR3 extends over 16 amino acids. The full variable domain, in which reference TRBV7-6 and TRBJ2-7 provide the parts outside the CDR3, is GAGVSQSPRYKVTKRGQDVALRCDPISGHVSLYWYRQALGQGPEFLTYFNYEAQQDKSGLPNDRFSAERPEGSISTLTIQRTEQRDSAMYRCASSLSPGQGVNEQYFGPGTRLTVT.